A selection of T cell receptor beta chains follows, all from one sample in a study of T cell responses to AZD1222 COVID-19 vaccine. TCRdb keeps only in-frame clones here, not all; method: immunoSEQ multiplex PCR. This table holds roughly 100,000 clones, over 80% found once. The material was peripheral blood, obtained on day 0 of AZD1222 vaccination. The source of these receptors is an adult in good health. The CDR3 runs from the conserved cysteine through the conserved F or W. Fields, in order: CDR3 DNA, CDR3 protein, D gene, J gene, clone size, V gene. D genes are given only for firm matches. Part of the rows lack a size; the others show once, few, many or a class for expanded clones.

TGCGCCAGCAGCCAAGACCTCTCTGGGGCCAACGTCCTGACTTTC	CASSQDLSGANVLTF	-	TRBJ2-6	-	TRBV4-3
TGTGCCAGCAGCGCGGGACAGGGGGGCAATTCACCCCTCCACTTT	CASSAGQGGNSPLHF	TRBD1	TRBJ1-6	few	TRBV6-4
TGTGCCAGCAGCGCGACCCCAGGACAGGGGTTTGGCTACACCTTC	CASSATPGQGFGYTF	TRBD1	TRBJ1-2	-	TRBV9
TGTGCCAGCAGTGAATCAATGGGGGCAGCGGGGGAGACCCAGTACTTC	CASSESMGAAGETQYF	-	TRBJ2-5	-	TRBV2
TGTGCCGCTAAGACCCCCGTAACGGGTGAAGCTTTCTTT	CAAKTPVTGEAFF	-	TRBJ1-1	-	TRBV10-3
TGTGCCAGTAAAGTCTCGGGAAACGGTAATGGCTACACCTTC	CASKVSGNGNGYTF	-	TRBJ1-2	once	TRBV19
TGTGCCAGCAGCTTAGCGCAGGGCTCCGGAAACACCATATATTTT	CASSLAQGSGNTIYF	-	TRBJ1-3	-	TRBV7-2
TGTGCCACCAGTTCTGGATCGGGAGGTACGCAGTATTTT	CATSSGSGGTQYF	TRBD2	TRBJ2-3	-	TRBV24-1
TGTGCCAGCAGCTTAGGTGTTCGAGCGACACAGGGCACTGAAGCTTTCTTT	CASSLGVRATQGTEAFF	-	TRBJ1-1	-	TRBV7-6
TGTGCCAGCAGAGGAGACGGATCCTACGAGCAGTACTTC	CASRGDGSYEQYF	-	TRBJ2-7	-	TRBV12-3/TRBV12-4
TGTGCCAGCAGTCTGGGGAGCTACGAGCAGTACTTC	CASSLGSYEQYF	-	TRBJ2-7	once	TRBV28
TGTGCCAGCAGTTTAGAGACGGGCATTGGGCCCCAGCATTTT	CASSLETGIGPQHF	-	TRBJ1-5	-	TRBV28
TGTGCCAGCAGTTACTCGACGTCAGGAACTAGCACAGATACGCAGTATTTT	CASSYSTSGTSTDTQYF	-	TRBJ2-3	-	TRBV6-2/TRBV6-3
TGTGCCATCAGACCGGGACAGAATTATGGCTACACCTTC	CAIRPGQNYGYTF	TRBD1	TRBJ1-2	-	TRBV10-3
TGTGCCAGCAGTTCCTTCGACAGGCCTGGTAGAGATACGCAGTATTTT	CASSSFDRPGRDTQYF	-	TRBJ2-3	-	TRBV2
TGTGCCAGCGATGGTTCGGGAGGCTACACCTTC	CASDGSGGYTF	-	TRBJ1-2	-	TRBV12-3/TRBV12-4
TGTGCCAGCAGTTGGACAGGGAGTTCGGAGACCCAGTACTTC	CASSWTGSSETQYF	TRBD1	TRBJ2-5	-	TRBV7-7
TGTGCCAGCAGCCCCCACCCACAGGGAGCTAACTATGGCTACACCTTC	CASSPHPQGANYGYTF	-	TRBJ1-2	-	TRBV5-8
TGTGCCAGCACAAGAACAGGCAATTCACCCCTCCACTTT	CASTRTGNSPLHF	-	TRBJ1-6	-	TRBV27
TGTGCCACCAGCAGAGATCAGCCCCAGCATTTT	CATSRDQPQHF	-	TRBJ1-5	-	TRBV15
TGTGCCAGCAGTTCGACAATCTCACCCCTCCACTTT	CASSSTISPLHF	-	TRBJ1-6	-	TRBV28
TGTGCCAGCAGCTTAGGCGGGGGGCTAAATGAAGCTTTCTTT	CASSLGGGLNEAFF	-	TRBJ1-1	-	TRBV7-2
TGTGCCAGCAGTAAGACAGAAGGCTACGAGCAGTACTTC	CASSKTEGYEQYF	-	TRBJ2-7	-	TRBV6-2/TRBV6-3
TGTGCCAGCAGCCCAGGGGGCATGTACAATGAGCAGTTCTTC	CASSPGGMYNEQFF	TRBD1	TRBJ2-1	once	TRBV14
TGTGCCAGCAGTGGACAGGGGGCGCTGAGCAATCAGCCCCAGCATTTT	CASSGQGALSNQPQHF	TRBD1	TRBJ1-5	-	TRBV2
TGTGCCAGCAGTTCCCACCGGGACAGGGATGGCTACACCTTC	CASSSHRDRDGYTF	TRBD1	TRBJ1-2	-	TRBV6-2/TRBV6-3
TGCGCCAGCAGCGTACGACAGGGGGCGGACACTGAAGCTTTCTTT	CASSVRQGADTEAFF	TRBD1	TRBJ1-1	-	TRBV5-1
TGTGCCAGCAGTAGACAGTCTAATAATTCACCCCTCCACTTT	CASSRQSNNSPLHF	-	TRBJ1-6	once	TRBV2
TGCAGCGGTCAGGGTCGCGGGCAATTTTACAATGAGCAGTTCTTC	CSGQGRGQFYNEQFF	-	TRBJ2-1	-	TRBV29-1
TGTGCCAGCAGCTCCAACCGAGGGGTGAACACTGAAGCTTTCTTT	CASSSNRGVNTEAFF	-	TRBJ1-1	-	TRBV7-9
TGTGCCAGCAGCTCCGACTTGGGGATGCCCCAGCATTTT	CASSSDLGMPQHF	-	TRBJ1-5	-	TRBV7-9
TGCGCCAGCAGCCCGGGACTAGCGGAGACCCAGTACTTC	CASSPGLAETQYF	TRBD2	TRBJ2-5	-	TRBV5-1
TGTGCCAGCAGCCAAGATAATCCTCCGAGCACAGATACGCAGTATTTT	CASSQDNPPSTDTQYF	-	TRBJ2-3	-	TRBV3-1/TRBV3-2
TGTGCCTGGAGCCCGCCCCAATCACAGGGGGCAGGGGGCTACACCTTC	CAWSPPQSQGAGGYTF	TRBD1	TRBJ1-2	once	TRBV30
TGTGCCAGCACCCTAAGGGGGAGTACTGAAGCTTTCTTT	CASTLRGSTEAFF	-	TRBJ1-1	-	TRBV25-1
TGTGCCAGCAGCGTAAGCGGGACCCCTTACAATGAGCAGTTCTTC	CASSVSGTPYNEQFF	TRBD2	TRBJ2-1	-	TRBV9
TGTGCCAGCTCACCCGCCGGTTATAGCAATCAGCCCCAGCATTTT	CASSPAGYSNQPQHF	-	TRBJ1-5	-	TRBV18
TGTGCCAGCTCACCACCGGGGGCGGAAACTCTTGGCTATGGCTACACCTTC	CASSPPGAETLGYGYTF	-	TRBJ1-2	-	TRBV18
TGTGCCAGCAGTTACGGGGGGCTGGCTGAAGCTTTCTTT	CASSYGGLAEAFF	-	TRBJ1-1	once	TRBV12-3/TRBV12-4
TGCGCCAGCAGCCAAGATAACGCTAGCGGGAAGTCGCAGTTCTTC	CASSQDNASGKSQFF	TRBD2	TRBJ2-1	-	TRBV4-3
TGCAGTGCTAGAAGTTACAATGAGCAGTTCTTC	CSARSYNEQFF	-	TRBJ2-1	-	TRBV20-1
TGTGCCAGCAGCGTGGTCGGGCAGGGTGGCTCCTACGAGCAGTACTTC	CASSVVGQGGSYEQYF	-	TRBJ2-7	-	TRBV7-2
TGTGCCACCAGTGACCCGGGACAGCCCTACAATGAGCAGTTCTTC	CATSDPGQPYNEQFF	TRBD1	TRBJ2-1	-	TRBV24-1
TGTGCCAGCAGCCCGGGATTGCCCATAGAGACCCAGTACTTC	CASSPGLPIETQYF	-	TRBJ2-5	-	TRBV7-2
TGTGCCAGCAGCCAAGAGGCCGAGGGGGACAGTCTCTACAATGAGCAGTTCTTC	CASSQEAEGDSLYNEQFF	TRBD1	TRBJ2-1	few	TRBV3-1/TRBV3-2
TGTGCCAGCAGTTTATTGACCTCTAGGACAGGGCCGTACGAGCAGTACTTC	CASSLLTSRTGPYEQYF	TRBD1	TRBJ2-7	-	TRBV28